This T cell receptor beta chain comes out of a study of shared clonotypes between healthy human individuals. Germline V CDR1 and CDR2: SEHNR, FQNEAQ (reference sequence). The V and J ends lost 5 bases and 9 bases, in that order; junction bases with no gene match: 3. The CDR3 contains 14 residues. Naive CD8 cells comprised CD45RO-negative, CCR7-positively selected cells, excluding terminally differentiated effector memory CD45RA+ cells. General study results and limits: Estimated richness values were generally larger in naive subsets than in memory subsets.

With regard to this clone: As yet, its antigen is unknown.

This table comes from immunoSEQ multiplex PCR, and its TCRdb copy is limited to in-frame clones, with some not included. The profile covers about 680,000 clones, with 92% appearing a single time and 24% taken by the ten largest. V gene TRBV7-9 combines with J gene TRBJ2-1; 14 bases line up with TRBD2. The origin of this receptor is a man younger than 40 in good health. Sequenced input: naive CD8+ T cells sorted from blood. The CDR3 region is CASSAGLAGVEQFF. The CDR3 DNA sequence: TGTGCCAGCAGCGCGGGACTAGCGGGAGTTGAGCAGTTCTTC.